Listed below are T cell receptor beta chains from one sample, sequenced in a study of blood T cell repertoires in COVID-19. The method was immunoSEQ multiplex PCR; TCRdb's version includes in-frame clones alone and lacks a portion of them. This table has approximately 360,000 clones, roughly 90% appearing once. Sequenced material: PBMCs or T cells enriched from blood (not recorded which). Every receptor here comes from a young woman with acute COVID-19. Both conserved end residues are part of each CDR3.

J	V	CDR3
TRBJ2-1	TRBV6-4	CASSRDRIYNEQFF
TRBJ1-1	TRBV7-3	CASSIRGNTEAFF
TRBJ1-1	TRBV10-2	CASRLSMNTEAFF
TRBJ2-7	TRBV28	CASSGQGNEQYF
TRBJ1-5	TRBV27	CASSLGTGVRNQPQHF
TRBJ1-4	TRBV5-6	CASSLQDPEKLFF
TRBJ1-3	TRBV6-5	CASSYTGTRGNTIYF
TRBJ1-4	TRBV4-1	CASSQPDTRSSEKLFF
TRBJ2-2	TRBV27	CASRTKQGANTGELFF
TRBJ2-3	TRBV2	CASTTSGGTRSPADTQYF
TRBJ1-2	TRBV30	CAWSVLGLGASSDGYTF